These T cell receptor beta chains were read from a single sample in a study of blood T cell repertoires in COVID-19. The table came from immunoSEQ multiplex PCR; TCRdb's copy has only in-frame clones and leaves some out. In the table there are about 78,000 clones, approximately 89% of which are singletons. Sequencing was carried out using peripheral blood. Every receptor here comes from a man aged 50 or older with active or convalescent COVID-19. Both conserved end residues are trimmed from each CDR3. Expanded clones get a size class; other rows say once, few or many, or leave the size out.

V gene: TRBV7-2; J gene: TRBJ2-3; clone size: few; CDR3 protein: ASSVSGISTDTQY
V gene: TRBV6-5; J gene: TRBJ2-1; clone size: .; CDR3 protein: ASSLLRQGGQF
V gene: TRBV6-1; J gene: TRBJ2-6; clone size: .; CDR3 protein: ASTSGVRGANVLT
V gene: TRBV6-5; J gene: TRBJ2-1; clone size: .; CDR3 protein: ASSRDSLSYNEQF
V gene: TRBV20-1; J gene: TRBJ1-6; clone size: .; CDR3 protein: SGTKDSPLH
V gene: TRBV11-2; J gene: TRBJ2-5; clone size: .; CDR3 protein: ASSLGALETQY
V gene: TRBV24-1; J gene: TRBJ2-1; clone size: .; CDR3 protein: ATSDPGQGSSSYNEQF
V gene: TRBV7-2; J gene: TRBJ1-1; clone size: .; CDR3 protein: ASSLGGTAAFSF
V gene: TRBV15; J gene: TRBJ2-1; clone size: .; CDR3 protein: ATSRGRLAGGSSYNEQF
V gene: TRBV18; J gene: TRBJ1-1; clone size: .; CDR3 protein: ASSPLTAGNTEAF
V gene: TRBV18; J gene: TRBJ1-3; clone size: .; CDR3 protein: ASSPGRPGGNTIY
V gene: TRBV4-3; J gene: TRBJ1-6; clone size: .; CDR3 protein: ASSQSGTGNSPLH
V gene: TRBV24-1; J gene: TRBJ2-1; clone size: few; CDR3 protein: ATRGGSGNNEQF
V gene: TRBV15; J gene: TRBJ2-1; clone size: .; CDR3 protein: ATNPRDTFYNEQF
V gene: TRBV6-5; J gene: TRBJ1-2; clone size: .; CDR3 protein: ASSKRGGGNYGYT
V gene: TRBV24-1; J gene: TRBJ2-2; clone size: .; CDR3 protein: ATKGENTGELF
V gene: TRBV20-1; J gene: TRBJ1-3; clone size: .; CDR3 protein: SARDSRGEN
V gene: TRBV6-5; J gene: TRBJ1-4; clone size: .; CDR3 protein: ANFRDTNEKLF
V gene: TRBV5-1; J gene: TRBJ2-6; clone size: .; CDR3 protein: ASSPEAGGGANVLT
V gene: TRBV19; J gene: TRBJ1-5; clone size: .; CDR3 protein: ASRGGYSNQPQH
V gene: TRBV24-1; J gene: TRBJ2-7; clone size: .; CDR3 protein: ATSQGYEQY
V gene: TRBV10-1; J gene: TRBJ2-3; clone size: few; CDR3 protein: ASSEGTRQDTQY
V gene: TRBV6-2/TRBV6-3; J gene: TRBJ2-5; clone size: .; CDR3 protein: ASSAKRGWETQY
V gene: TRBV25-1; J gene: TRBJ1-4; clone size: .; CDR3 protein: ASSVWETVEKLF
V gene: TRBV24-1; J gene: TRBJ2-1; clone size: .; CDR3 protein: ATSDSQGMEF
V gene: TRBV10-3; J gene: TRBJ1-4; clone size: .; CDR3 protein: AISEGQGAEKLF
V gene: TRBV3-1/TRBV3-2; J gene: TRBJ2-3; clone size: .; CDR3 protein: ASSQEQVTDTQY
V gene: TRBV3-1/TRBV3-2; J gene: TRBJ2-5; clone size: .; CDR3 protein: ASSQLYQETQY
V gene: TRBV5-5; J gene: TRBJ1-3; clone size: .; CDR3 protein: ASSLGSSGNTIY
V gene: TRBV3-1/TRBV3-2; J gene: TRBJ2-3; clone size: .; CDR3 protein: ASSFPGTSGGATDTQY
V gene: TRBV6-2/TRBV6-3; J gene: TRBJ2-3; clone size: few; CDR3 protein: ASSSADRTDTQY
V gene: TRBV28; J gene: TRBJ2-7; clone size: .; CDR3 protein: ASSLNQVSYEQY
V gene: TRBV5-1; J gene: TRBJ1-2; clone size: .; CDR3 protein: ASSLVQDYGYT
V gene: TRBV28; J gene: TRBJ1-4; clone size: once; CDR3 protein: ASSSPHARSGGEKLF
V gene: TRBV25-1; J gene: TRBJ2-5; clone size: .; CDR3 protein: ASSDPALAGAETQY
V gene: TRBV7-2; J gene: TRBJ1-1; clone size: .; CDR3 protein: ASSLQGLNTEAF
V gene: TRBV19; J gene: TRBJ2-5; clone size: once; CDR3 protein: ASNERGYQETQY
V gene: TRBV28; J gene: TRBJ1-4; clone size: .; CDR3 protein: ASSRGTNEKLF
V gene: TRBV6-6; J gene: TRBJ1-6; clone size: .; CDR3 protein: ASSYGGDGNNSPLH
V gene: TRBV5-8; J gene: TRBJ1-6; clone size: .; CDR3 protein: ASSFGDRENSPLH
V gene: TRBV7-7; J gene: TRBJ2-5; clone size: .; CDR3 protein: ASSLGGGGKETQY
V gene: TRBV5-6; J gene: TRBJ1-6; clone size: .; CDR3 protein: ASSSPGTGVH